Presented here are 20 T cell receptor beta chains from one specimen sequenced in a study of shared clonotypes between healthy human individuals. The table came from immunoSEQ multiplex PCR; TCRdb's copy has only in-frame clones and leaves some out. The sample has roughly 2.2 million clones, 80% to 95% seen once; the top ten hold 0.39%. The sample comprised naive CD4+ T cells from PBMCs. Indicated subset: CD45RA+ positively selected. These TCRs come from a man younger than 30 in good health. Some clones in this sample may be carry-over from other donors' samples.

The rearrangement joins TRBV5-6 to TRBJ1-1; a weak D match, TRBD1 (6 bases). The CDR3 spans 16 residues. V was trimmed by 2 bases and J by 4 bases, leaving 18 bases between them. In germline, CDR1 is SGHDT, CDR2 YYEEEE. The CDR3 coding sequence is TGTGCCAGCAGCTTTTGGGGGCGAAAAGGGTCCACTGAAGCTTTCTTT. It specifies CASSFWGRKGSTEAFF.

This chain connects TRBV11-2 to TRBJ2-7; tentative D call: TRBD2 (6 bases). CDR3 length equals 17 residues. With 4 bases removed from V and 3 bases from J, the gap between germline ends came to 22 bases. Germline V lookup: CDR1 SGHAT, CDR2 FQNNGV. CDR3 coding DNA: TGTGCCAGCAGCTGGGGGATGGCGGTAGCGGCTTTCTACGAGCAGTACTTC. Translated, it gives CASSWGMAVAAFYEQYF.

V and J are TRBV10-3 and TRBJ2-3; tentative D call: TRBD2 (6 bases). There are 16 residues in the CDR3. In germline, CDR1 is ENHRY, CDR2 SYGVKD. Trimming stripped 10 bases from V and 1 base from J, with 21 bases between. For the CDR3, the DNA is TGTGCCACCTCGCCCGGCGGGAATGATGGCACAGATACGCAGTATTTT. It codes for CATSPGGNDGTDTQYF.

This clone has only one observation. The CDR3, as DNA: TGCGCCAGCAGCATGGAGGGGGGAGGTCGGAATGAGCAGTTCTTC. It codes for CASSMEGGGRNEQFF. V is TRBV5-1 and J is TRBJ2-1; D is tentatively TRBD1 or TRBD2 (6 bases each). The CDR3 runs to 15 residues. The V end was cut by 4 bases, the J end by 7 bases, with 18 bases between. CDR1 and CDR2 from the germline V gene are SGHRS and YFSETQ.

V usage is TRBV5-8 and J usage is TRBJ1-2; D unresolved. The germline V gene has CDR1 SGHTS and CDR2 YDEGEE. There are 12 residues in the CDR3. V was clipped by 1 base and J by 7 bases, with 8 bases between them. The CDR3 DNA is TGTGCCAGCAGCTTGTTTATATCTGGCTACACCTTC. The encoded protein is CASSLFISGYTF. Complete variable domain (other parts from reference TRBV5-8 and TRBJ1-2): EAGVTQSPTHLIKTRGQQATLRCSPISGHTSVYWYQQALGLGLQFLLWYDEGEERNRGNFPPRFSGRQFPNYSSELNVNALELEDSALYLCASSLFISGYTFGSGTRLTVV.

The genes are TRBV4-2 and TRBJ2-2, with D perhaps matching TRBD2 (6 bases). V dropped 4 bases and J dropped 7 bases, with 13 bases sitting between them. Germline V gene lookup returns CDR1 LGHNA and CDR2 YNFKEQ. The CDR3 spans 14 residues. The CDR3 bases are TGTGCCAGCAGCCTGGTCGGGCGGGACGGGGAGCTGTTTTTT. It translates to CASSLVGRDGELFF.

The chain couples TRBV9 to TRBJ2-7; no reliable D call. V lost 4 bases to trimming and J lost 2 bases, with 13 bases between them. The CDR3 runs to 14 residues. Germline V gene data show CDR1 as SGDLS and CDR2 as YYNGEE. CDR3 sequence (DNA): TGTGCCAGCAGCAGCCGTTCGCCTACCTACGAGCAGTACTTC. Amino acid sequence: CASSSRSPTYEQYF. The full variable domain, its missing parts supplied by reference TRBV9 and TRBJ2-7, is DSGVTQTPKHLITATGQRVTLRCSPRSGDLSVYWYQQSLDQGLQFLIQYYNGEERAKGNILERFSAQQFPDLHSELNLSSLELGDSALYFCASSSRSPTYEQYFGPGTRLTVT.

The CDR3 region is CASSLNWVEAEQYF. The CDR3, as DNA: TGTGCCAGCAGCTTGAATTGGGTGGAGGCCGAGCAGTACTTC. The V call is TRBV7-9, the J call TRBJ2-7, with D tentatively TRBD2 (5 bases). The V end was cut by 3 bases, the J end by 6 bases, with 15 bases between. The CDR3 length is 14 residues. CDR1 is SEHNR and CDR2 is FQNEAQ in the germline V gene (reference sequence).

The J gene is TRBJ2-7, the V gene TRBV11-2, with 7 bases matching TRBD2. Trimming removed 6 bases from V and 6 bases from J; junction bases left unmatched: 23. The germline CDR1 and CDR2 sequences are SGHAT and FQNNGV. CDR3 length: 18 amino acids. The CDR3 DNA reads TGTGCCAGCAGTTCTATAAGGCGGGAAAGGGGAGGGATTCCCGAGCAGTACTTC. The encoded protein is CASSSIRRERGGIPEQYF.

This chain uses TRBV2 with TRBJ1-4; D perhaps matches TRBD1 (5 bases). The CDR3 is 13 amino acids. Trimming took off 7 bases at V and 4 bases at J, with 10 bases between the two ends. Germline V gene lookup returns CDR1 SNHLY and CDR2 FYNNEI. Here the CDR3 DNA reads TGTGCCAGCACCAGGGCGCGTAATGAAAAACTGTTTTTT. It specifies CASTRARNEKLFF.

This rearrangement joins TRBV5-1 to TRBJ1-4; TRBD1 is a possible D gene (6 bases). This CDR3 has 16 residues. Trimming stripped 0 bases from V and 5 bases from J, with 14 bases between. Germline CDR1 SGHRS, CDR2 YFSETQ. The CDR3 sequence: CASSLGLIRGNEKLFF. Here the CDR3 DNA reads TGCGCCAGCAGCTTGGGCCTTATCAGGGGAAATGAAAAACTGTTTTTT.

This chain links TRBV4-1 with TRBJ2-5; D may be TRBD1 or TRBD2 (5 bases each). V gave up 0 bases and J gave up 5 bases, with 19 bases separating them. The CDR3 loop spans 17 amino acids. Germline lookup yields CDR1 MGHRA and CDR2 YSYEKL. The CDR3 DNA reads as TGCGCCAGCAGCCAAGACGATTGGTCAGGGACCGGGGAGACCCAGTACTTC. As protein: CASSQDDWSGTGETQYF.

V and J are TRBV5-4 and TRBJ1-2; 9 bases agree with TRBD1. Germline loops: CDR1 SGHNT, CDR2 YYREEE (reference sequence). CDR3 length: 16 amino acids. V shed 2 bases, J shed 7 bases, and the junction held 12 bases outside the gene matches. CDR3 sequence: CASSLPRTGERRGYTF. In nucleotides, the CDR3 is TGTGCCAGCAGCTTACCCCGGACAGGGGAACGACGTGGCTACACCTTC.

The J gene is TRBJ2-1, the V gene TRBV6-6; D not resolved. V was trimmed by 0 bases and J by 7 bases, leaving 7 bases between them. The germline V gene has CDR1 MNHNY and CDR2 SVGAGI (reference sequence). This CDR3 is built from 13 residues. For the CDR3, the DNA is TGTGCCAGCAGTTACTCCTTCGTAAATGAGCAGTTCTTC. It translates to CASSYSFVNEQFF.

Remarks on this clone: Distinct nucleotide sequences in the sample also encode this CDR3. The chain is built from TRBV7-6 and TRBJ1-5; D not resolved. V dropped 1 base and J dropped 4 bases, with 5 bases sitting between them. Germline V gene sequence: CDR1 SGHVS, CDR2 FNYEAQ. The CDR3 has 13 amino acids. The CDR3 bases are TGTGCCAGCAGCTTAGTCGGGAATCAGCCCCAGCATTTT. Its protein product is CASSLVGNQPQHF.

CDR3 DNA sequence: TGTGCCAGCAGCGAGGGTCAGGAGCCGCTAGCCAAAAACATTCAGTACTTC. Translated: CASSEGQEPLAKNIQYF. The V call is TRBV9, the J call TRBJ2-4, with D uncertain. V was clipped by 3 bases and J by 0 bases, with 16 bases between them. The CDR3 has 17 amino acids. The V gene's germline CDR1 is SGDLS and CDR2 YYNGEE.

This clone was observed a single time. J is TRBJ2-2 and V is TRBV11-2; no definite D call. The CDR3 has 15 residues. Germline loops: CDR1 SGHAT, CDR2 FQNNGV. Trimming removed 4 bases from V and 6 bases from J, with 15 bases in between. Here the CDR3 DNA reads TGTGCCAGCAGCTCAAGATCTAGGGTTGCCGGGGAGCTGTTTTTT. Amino acids: CASSSRSRVAGELFF. The variable domain in full, with the rest retrieved from reference TRBV11-2 and TRBJ2-2, is EAGVAQSPRYKIIEKRQSVAFWCNPISGHATLYWYQQILGQGPKLLIQFQNNGVVDDSQLPKDRFSAERLKGVDSTLKIQPAKLEDSAVYLCASSSRSRVAGELFFGEGSRLTVL.

This clone came up once. CDR3 region: CASSHLNEQFF. The CDR3 DNA follows: TGCGCCAGCAGCCATCTAAATGAGCAGTTCTTC. The chain joins TRBV5-1 to TRBJ2-1; D gene ambiguous. Germline CDR1 and CDR2: SGHRS and YFSETQ. Trimming cost V 4 bases and J 7 bases, with 6 bases left between them. This CDR3 region has 11 residues.

The chain links TRBV7-9 to TRBJ2-5, with a possible D match to TRBD2 (6 bases). The length of the CDR3 is 15 residues. CDR1 and CDR2 (germline): SEHNR, FQNEAQ (reference sequence). Trimming took 4 bases from V and 4 from J, leaving 16 bases between them. The CDR3: CASSSRRALGETQYF. The CDR3 nucleotides read TGTGCCAGCAGCTCCCGGAGGGCCCTCGGAGAGACCCAGTACTTC.

This clone was recorded once. The chain's CDR3 is CASSQDGASLIAFF. The CDR3 DNA reads TGTGCCAGCAGCCAAGATGGAGCCAGTTTGATTGCTTTCTTT. The chain links TRBV14 to TRBJ1-1; no reliable D call. There are 14 residues in the CDR3. CDR1 is SGHDN, CDR2 FVKESK, per germline. Trimming removed 0 bases from V and 11 bases from J, with 16 bases in between.